The present T cell receptor (beta chain) was sequenced within a study of T cells in women clearing cervical HPV infection. Whole-study context: Controls were women whose single incident HPV16 infection cleared within 12 months without precancer or cancer.

A word on this clone: The CDR3 is cut off 3 residues early in the read; its end comes from the germline J gene.

Assay: immunoSEQ multiplex PCR; the TCRdb copy retains only in-frame clones and omits some. Recorded for this sample: 13,000 to 15,000 clones. The CDR3 has 15 amino acids. V dropped 1 base and J dropped 7 bases, with 13 bases sitting between them. The germline V gene has CDR1 SEHNR and CDR2 FQNEAQ (reference sequence). Prevalent HPV16 infections were excluded; only incident single HPV16 infections included. The J gene is TRBJ2-2, the V gene TRBV7-9; TRBD1 might be the D (5 bases). Sequencing was done on a sample of blood buffy coat. This TCR derives from a woman between 18 and 70 years old with a cervical HPV16 infection that either progressed to CIN3+ or cleared (not recorded which). This CDR3 is CASSLVTGGDGELFF. The sequenced part of the CDR3 DNA is TGTGCCAGCAGCTTAGTAACAGGTGGAGACGGGGAG.